One and the same sample provided the 7 T cell receptor beta chains below, sequenced in a study of blood T cell repertoires in COVID-19. Clones were read by immunoSEQ multiplex PCR, and TCRdb kept only the in-frame ones, dropping some. Among under 550,000 clones listed, approximately 90% were seen once. Sample: peripheral blood. All receptors derive from a man younger than 35 with COVID-19, enrolled during active disease.

V gene TRBV7-8 combines with J gene TRBJ1-4; D gene ambiguous. CDR1 SGHVS and CDR2 FQNEAQ come from the germline V gene. The CDR3 is made up of 15 amino acids. V lost 1 base, J lost 8 bases, and 14 bases lay in between. The CDR3: CASSLVRGLGEKLFF. The CDR3 nucleotides are TGTGCCAGCAGCTTAGTTCGCGGGTTAGGGGAAAAACTGTTTTTT.

The chain joins TRBV19 to TRBJ1-2; 10 bases are shared with TRBD1. Germline CDR1 is LNHDA and CDR2 is SQIVND (reference sequence). Germline trimming cut 5 bases from V and 3 bases from J; bases unmatched to any gene: 3. The CDR3 is 14 residues long. Here the CDR3 reads CASSPGQGYYGYTF. The CDR3, as DNA: TGTGCCAGTAGTCCGGGACAGGGGTACTATGGCTACACCTTC.

The chain couples TRBV5-1 to TRBJ2-1, with TRBD2 matching over 9 bases. V dropped 4 bases and J dropped 8; count of bases not matched to a gene: 10. Germline CDR1 and CDR2: SGHRS and YFSETQ. This CDR3 contains 15 residues. In DNA form, the CDR3 reads TGCGCCAGCAGCGAGGCGGGAGGGCCTCTTGATGAGCAGTTCTTC. Translated, it gives CASSEAGGPLDEQFF.

This clone showed up just once. This chain links TRBV9 with TRBJ2-3; TRBD2 is a possible D gene (6 bases). Germline V gene sequence: CDR1 SGDLS, CDR2 YYNGEE. The germline V and J ends were trimmed by 3 bases and 6 bases, with 14 bases remaining between them. This CDR3 comprises 14 residues. CDR3 sequence (DNA): TGTGCCAGCAGCGGGGAGGTTTTTGGCGATACGCAGTATTTT. It codes for CASSGEVFGDTQYF.

V gene TRBV5-1 combines with J gene TRBJ2-7; D gene ambiguous. This CDR3 spans 14 amino acids. Germline CDR1 reads SGHRS; CDR2 reads YFSETQ. V lost 4 bases and J 0 bases, leaving 11 bases between the germline ends. In DNA form, the CDR3 reads TGCGCCAGCAGCACTACTCCGAGCTCCTACGAGCAGTACTTC. This codes for CASSTTPSSYEQYF.

J is TRBJ2-5 and V is TRBV6-1, with 7 bases matching TRBD1. The CDR3 covers 15 residues. The V and J ends lost 1 base and 1 base, in that order; junction bases with no gene match: 3. Germline-derived CDR1 and CDR2 are MNHNS and SASEGT. CDR3 sequence (DNA): TGTGCCAGCAGTGAAGGGGGGACAGTCCAAGAGACCCAGTACTTC. It codes for CASSEGGTVQETQYF.

The rearrangement joins TRBV2 to TRBJ1-3; TRBD1 agrees at 8 bases. The CDR3 length is 15 residues. Germline loops: CDR1 SNHLY, CDR2 FYNNEI. Trimming removed 7 bases from V and 0 bases from J; junction bases left unmatched: 5. The DNA for the CDR3 is TGTGCCAGCAATTCGGACAGGGCCTCTGGAAACACCATATATTTT. The encoded protein is CASNSDRASGNTIYF. Looking up the rest from reference TRBV2 and TRBJ1-3 gives the full variable domain: EPEVTQTPSHQVTQMGQEVILRCVPISNHLYFYWYRQILGQKVEFLVSFYNNEISEKSEIFDDQFSVERPDGSNFTLKIRSTKLEDSAMYFCASNSDRASGNTIYFGEGSWLTVV.